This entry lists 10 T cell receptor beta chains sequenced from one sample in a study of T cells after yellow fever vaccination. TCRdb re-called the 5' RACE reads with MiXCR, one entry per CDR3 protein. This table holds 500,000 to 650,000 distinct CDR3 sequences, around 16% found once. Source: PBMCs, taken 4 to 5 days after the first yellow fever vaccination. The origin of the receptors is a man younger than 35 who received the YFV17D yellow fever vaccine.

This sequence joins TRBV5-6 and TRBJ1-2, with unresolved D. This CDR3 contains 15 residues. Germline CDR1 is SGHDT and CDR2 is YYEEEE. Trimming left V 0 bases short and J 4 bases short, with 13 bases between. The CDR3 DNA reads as TGTGCCAGCAGCTTGGGGACCCGCCCTGTCTATGGCTACACCTTC. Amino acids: CASSLGTRPVYGYTF.

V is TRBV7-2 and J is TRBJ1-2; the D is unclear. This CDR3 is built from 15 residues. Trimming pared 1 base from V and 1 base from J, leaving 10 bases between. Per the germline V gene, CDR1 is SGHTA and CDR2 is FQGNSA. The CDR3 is CASSLGARHNYGYTF. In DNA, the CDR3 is TGTGCCAGCAGCTTAGGGGCCAGACATAACTATGGCTACACCTTC. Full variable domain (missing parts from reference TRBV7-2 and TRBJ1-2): GAGVSQSPSNKVTEKGKDVELRCDPISGHTALYWYRQSLGQGLEFLIYFQGNSAPDKSGLPSDRFSAERTGGSVSTLTIQRTQQEDSAVYLCASSLGARHNYGYTFGSGTRLTVV.

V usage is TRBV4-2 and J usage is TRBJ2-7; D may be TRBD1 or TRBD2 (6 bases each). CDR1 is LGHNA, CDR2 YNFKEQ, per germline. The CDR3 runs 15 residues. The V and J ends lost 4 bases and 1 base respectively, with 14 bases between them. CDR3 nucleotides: TGTGCCAGCAGCCCGGGGGCAGCCCCTTCCTACGAGCAGTACTTC. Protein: CASSPGAAPSYEQYF.

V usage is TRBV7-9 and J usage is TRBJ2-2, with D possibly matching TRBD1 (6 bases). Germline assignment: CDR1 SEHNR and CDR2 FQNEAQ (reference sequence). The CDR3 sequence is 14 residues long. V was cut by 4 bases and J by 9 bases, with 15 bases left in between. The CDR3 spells CASSSSYRDRELFF. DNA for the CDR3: TGTGCCAGCAGCTCGTCCTACAGGGACAGGGAGCTGTTTTTT.

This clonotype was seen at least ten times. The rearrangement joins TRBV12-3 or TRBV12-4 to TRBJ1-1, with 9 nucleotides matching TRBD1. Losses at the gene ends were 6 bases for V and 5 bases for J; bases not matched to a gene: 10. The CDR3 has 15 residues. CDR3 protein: CASRRLTGGETEAFF. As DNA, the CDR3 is TGTGCCAGCAGGAGGCTCACAGGGGGCGAAACTGAAGCTTTCTTT.

The CDR3 is CASSLLGSGYEQYF. Written as DNA, the CDR3 is TGTGCCAGCAGCCTCTTAGGGTCGGGCTACGAGCAGTACTTC. The chain uses TRBV14 and TRBJ2-7; no reliable D call. V shed 4 bases and J shed 3 bases, with 13 bases lying between them. The CDR3 is 14 amino acids. Per germline, CDR1 SGHDN and CDR2 FVKESK.

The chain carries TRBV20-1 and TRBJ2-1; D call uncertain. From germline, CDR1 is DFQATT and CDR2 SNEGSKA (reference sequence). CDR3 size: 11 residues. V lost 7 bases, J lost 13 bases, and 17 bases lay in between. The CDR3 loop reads CSVRDLKSQFF. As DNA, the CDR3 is TGCAGTGTCAGAGATCTAAAGTCTCAGTTCTTC.

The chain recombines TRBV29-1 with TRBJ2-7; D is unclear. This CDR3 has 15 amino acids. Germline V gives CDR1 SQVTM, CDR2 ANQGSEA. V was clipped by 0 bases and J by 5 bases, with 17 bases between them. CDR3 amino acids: CSVEDPAKFGNEQYF. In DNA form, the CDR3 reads TGCAGCGTTGAAGATCCCGCGAAGTTTGGTAACGAGCAGTACTTC.

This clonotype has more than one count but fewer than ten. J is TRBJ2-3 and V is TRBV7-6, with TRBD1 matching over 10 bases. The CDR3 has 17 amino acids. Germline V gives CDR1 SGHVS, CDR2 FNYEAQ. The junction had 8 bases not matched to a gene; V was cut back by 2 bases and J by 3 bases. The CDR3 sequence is CASSLPSTGGSTDTQYF. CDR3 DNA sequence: TGTGCCAGCAGCTTACCCTCGACAGGGGGCTCGACAGATACGCAGTATTTT.

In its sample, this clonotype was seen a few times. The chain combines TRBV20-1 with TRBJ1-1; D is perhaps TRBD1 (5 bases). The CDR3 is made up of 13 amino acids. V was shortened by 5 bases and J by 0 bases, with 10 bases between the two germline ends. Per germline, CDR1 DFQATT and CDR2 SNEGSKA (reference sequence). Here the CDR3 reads CSAVTEMNTEAFF. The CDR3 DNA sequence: TGCAGTGCTGTGACAGAGATGAACACTGAAGCTTTCTTT.